The present T cell receptor (beta chain) was sequenced within a study of Ad26.COV2.S vaccination and SARS-CoV-2 variants. The treatment is: 19 received Ad26.COV2.S at low or high dose, single or two shots; a few received placebo; per-sample allocation not given. Sample collection was performed on day 63 after the first vaccine or placebo injection. Germline lookup yields CDR1 GTSNPN and CDR2 SVGIG (reference sequence). The CDR3 is 14 residues long. The ends were cut back, 4 bases at V and 5 bases at J, with 17 bases in the middle. TCRdb's table, derived via immunoSEQ multiplex PCR, lists solely in-frame clones and lacks some. The table shows about 480,000 clones, with roughly nine tenths occurring only once.

Sequencing used peripheral blood, obtained in a trial of Ad26.COV2.S vaccine versus placebo. The clonotype was recovered from a person aged 18-60 years who received the Ad26.COV2.S COVID-19 vaccine or a placebo. This chain links TRBV30 with TRBJ1-2; possible D gene TRBD1, 5 bases. CDR3 sequence reads: CAWTTPPGTYGYTF. The CDR3 DNA reads TGTGCCTGGACTACCCCCCCGGGGACGTATGGCTACACCTTC. Combining the CDR3 with reference TRBV30 and TRBJ1-2 gives the whole variable domain SQTIHQWPATLVQPVGSPLSLECTVEGTSNPNLYWYRQAAGRGLQLLFYSVGIGQISSEVPQNLSASRPQDRQFILSSKKLLLSDSGFYLCAWTTPPGTYGYTFGSGTRLTVV.